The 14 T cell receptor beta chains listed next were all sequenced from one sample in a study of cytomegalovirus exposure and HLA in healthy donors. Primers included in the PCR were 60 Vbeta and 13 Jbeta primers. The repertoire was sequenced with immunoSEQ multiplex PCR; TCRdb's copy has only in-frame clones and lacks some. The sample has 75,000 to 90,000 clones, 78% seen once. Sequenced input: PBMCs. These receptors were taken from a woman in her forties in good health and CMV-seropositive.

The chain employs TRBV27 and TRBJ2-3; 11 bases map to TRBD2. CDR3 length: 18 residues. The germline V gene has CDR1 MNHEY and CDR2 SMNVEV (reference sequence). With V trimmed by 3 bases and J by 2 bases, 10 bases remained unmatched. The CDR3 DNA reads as TGTGCCAGCAGTTTCCTTGGTCTAGCGGGGGGCCCCACAGATACGCAGTATTTT. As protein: CASSFLGLAGGPTDTQYF.

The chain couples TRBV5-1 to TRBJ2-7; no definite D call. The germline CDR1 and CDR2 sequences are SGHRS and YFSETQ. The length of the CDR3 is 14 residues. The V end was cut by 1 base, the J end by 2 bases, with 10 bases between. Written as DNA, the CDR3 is TGCGCCAGCAGCTTGATATCAGGAACCTACGAGCAGTACTTC. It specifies CASSLISGTYEQYF.

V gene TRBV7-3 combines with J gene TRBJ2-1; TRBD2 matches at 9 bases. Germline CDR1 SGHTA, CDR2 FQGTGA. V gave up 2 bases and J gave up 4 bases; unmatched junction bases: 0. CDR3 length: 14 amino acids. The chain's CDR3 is CASSLAGGYNEQFF. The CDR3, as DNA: TGTGCCAGCAGCTTAGCGGGGGGGTACAATGAGCAGTTCTTC.

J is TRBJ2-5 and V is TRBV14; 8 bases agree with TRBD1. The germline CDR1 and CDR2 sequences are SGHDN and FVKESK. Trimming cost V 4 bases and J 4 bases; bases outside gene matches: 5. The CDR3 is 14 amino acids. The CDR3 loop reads CASSRDRRLETQYF. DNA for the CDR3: TGTGCCAGCAGCCGGGACAGGCGTTTAGAGACCCAGTACTTC.

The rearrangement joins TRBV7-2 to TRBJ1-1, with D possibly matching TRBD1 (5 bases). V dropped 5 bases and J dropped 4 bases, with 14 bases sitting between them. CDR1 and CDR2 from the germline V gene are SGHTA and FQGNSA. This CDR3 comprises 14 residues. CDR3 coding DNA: TGTGCCAGCAGCGCTCAATGGGGGGGCACTGAAGCTTTCTTT. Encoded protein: CASSAQWGGTEAFF.

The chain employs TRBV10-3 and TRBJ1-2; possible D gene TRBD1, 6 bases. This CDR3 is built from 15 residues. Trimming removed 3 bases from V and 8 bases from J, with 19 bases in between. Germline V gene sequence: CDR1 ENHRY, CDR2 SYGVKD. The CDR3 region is CAISEVLVQGYGYTF. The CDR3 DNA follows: TGTGCCATCAGTGAAGTGTTAGTACAGGGATACGGCTACACCTTC.

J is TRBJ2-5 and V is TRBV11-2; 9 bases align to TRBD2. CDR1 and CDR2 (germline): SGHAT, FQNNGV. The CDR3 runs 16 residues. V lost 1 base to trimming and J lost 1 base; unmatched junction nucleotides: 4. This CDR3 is CASSLGLAGTQETQYF. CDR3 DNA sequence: TGTGCCAGCAGCTTAGGGCTAGCGGGGACCCAAGAGACCCAGTACTTC.

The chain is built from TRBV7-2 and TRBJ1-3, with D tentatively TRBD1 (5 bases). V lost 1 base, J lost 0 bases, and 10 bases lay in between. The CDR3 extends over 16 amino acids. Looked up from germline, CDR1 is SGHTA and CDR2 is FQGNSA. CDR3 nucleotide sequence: TGTGCCAGCAGCTTAGGTGGGGCTCACTCTGGAAACACCATATATTTT. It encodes CASSLGGAHSGNTIYF. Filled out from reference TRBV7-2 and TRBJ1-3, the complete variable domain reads GAGVSQSPSNKVTEKGKDVELRCDPISGHTALYWYRQSLGQGLEFLIYFQGNSAPDKSGLPSDRFSAERTGGSVSTLTIQRTQQEDSAVYLCASSLGGAHSGNTIYFGEGSWLTVV.

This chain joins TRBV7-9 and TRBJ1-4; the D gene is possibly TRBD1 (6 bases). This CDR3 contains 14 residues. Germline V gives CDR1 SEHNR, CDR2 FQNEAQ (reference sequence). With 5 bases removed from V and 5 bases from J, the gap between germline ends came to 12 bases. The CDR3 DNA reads TGTGCCAGCAGCCTAGACAGGTACAATGAAAAACTGTTTTTT. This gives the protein CASSLDRYNEKLFF.

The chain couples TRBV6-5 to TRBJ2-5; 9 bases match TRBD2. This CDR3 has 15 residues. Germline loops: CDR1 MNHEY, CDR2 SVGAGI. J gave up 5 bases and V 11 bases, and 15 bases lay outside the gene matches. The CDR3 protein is CASGGGRRGGETQYF. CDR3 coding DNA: TGTGCCTCGGGGGGCGGGCGGCGGGGGGGGGAGACCCAGTACTTC.

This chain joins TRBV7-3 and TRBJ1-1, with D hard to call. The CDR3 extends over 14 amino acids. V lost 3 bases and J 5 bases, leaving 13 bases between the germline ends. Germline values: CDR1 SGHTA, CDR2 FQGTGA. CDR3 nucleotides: TGTGCCAGCAGCTTCACTGCCCGGGGTACTGAAGCTTTCTTT. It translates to CASSFTARGTEAFF.

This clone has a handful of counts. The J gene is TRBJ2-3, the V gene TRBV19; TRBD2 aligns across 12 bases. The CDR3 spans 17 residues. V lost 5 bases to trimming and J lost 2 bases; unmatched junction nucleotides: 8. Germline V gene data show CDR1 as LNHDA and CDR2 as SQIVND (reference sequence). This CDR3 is CASSLRTSGDPTDTQYF. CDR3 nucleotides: TGTGCCAGTAGTCTGAGGACTAGCGGGGACCCCACAGATACGCAGTATTTT.

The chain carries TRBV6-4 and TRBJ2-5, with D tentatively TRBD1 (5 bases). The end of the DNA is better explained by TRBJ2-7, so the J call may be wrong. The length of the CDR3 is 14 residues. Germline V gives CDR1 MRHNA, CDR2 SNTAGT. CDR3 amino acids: CASSPTENSYEQYF. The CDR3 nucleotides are TGTGCCAGCAGTCCGACAGAAAACTCCTACGAGCAGTACTTC.

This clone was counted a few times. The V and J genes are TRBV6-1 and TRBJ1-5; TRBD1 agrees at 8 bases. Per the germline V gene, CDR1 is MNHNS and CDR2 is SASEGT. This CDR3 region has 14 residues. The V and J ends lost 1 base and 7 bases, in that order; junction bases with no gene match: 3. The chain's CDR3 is CASSEGQGQQPQHF. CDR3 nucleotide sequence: TGTGCCAGCAGTGAAGGACAGGGGCAACAGCCCCAGCATTTT.